This is a list of T cell receptor beta chains from one sample in a study of monozygotic twins with inflammatory bowel disease. TCRdb reprocessed the 5' RACE reads, with one entry per CDR3 protein and no DNA. The sample has about 160,000 distinct CDR3 sequences. Sequenced sample: blood. These TCRs come from a human donor with ulcerative colitis or Crohn's disease, or a healthy co-twin of an affected twin (not recorded which). Both conserved end residues are part of each CDR3.

len: 13; v_gene: TRBV20-1; j_gene: TRBJ2-3; CDR3aa: CSAPGRSTDTQYF
len: 13; v_gene: TRBV18; j_gene: TRBJ1-5; CDR3aa: CASSETSNQPQHF
len: 17; v_gene: TRBV5-1; j_gene: TRBJ2-7; CDR3aa: CASSLARGLAGDYEQYF
len: 15; v_gene: TRBV20-1; j_gene: TRBJ2-3; CDR3aa: CSASMVRGAGDTQYF
len: 12; v_gene: TRBV4-2; j_gene: TRBJ1-1; CDR3aa: CASSPAGRKAFF
len: 14; v_gene: TRBV12-3/TRBV12-4; j_gene: TRBJ2-7; CDR3aa: CASSFVDRVGEQYF
len: 14; v_gene: TRBV2; j_gene: TRBJ2-3; CDR3aa: CASAGITGTDTQYF
len: 14; v_gene: TRBV4-2; j_gene: TRBJ2-7; CDR3aa: CASSPGLAVYEQYF
len: 15; v_gene: TRBV25-1; j_gene: TRBJ2-3; CDR3aa: CASSEYGGRTDTQYF
len: 14; v_gene: TRBV10-3; j_gene: TRBJ2-2; CDR3aa: CAISGTSNLGELFF
len: 14; v_gene: TRBV28; j_gene: TRBJ2-5; CDR3aa: CASSFGGSEETQYF
len: 14; v_gene: TRBV4-3; j_gene: TRBJ2-1; CDR3aa: CASSQERTRNEQFF
len: 14; v_gene: TRBV11-2; j_gene: TRBJ2-3; CDR3aa: CASTPTEGSDTQYF
len: 14; v_gene: TRBV14; j_gene: TRBJ2-1; CDR3aa: CASKRSGTRLEQFF
len: 14; v_gene: TRBV10-3; j_gene: TRBJ1-5; CDR3aa: CAISEQVGNQPQHF
len: 14; v_gene: TRBV27; j_gene: TRBJ2-1; CDR3aa: CASSWGDSYNEQFF
len: 14; v_gene: TRBV10-3; j_gene: TRBJ2-3; CDR3aa: CAISEKRTADTQYF
len: 15; v_gene: TRBV20-1; j_gene: TRBJ2-1; CDR3aa: CSASIPGSSYNEQFF
len: 12; v_gene: TRBV20-1; j_gene: TRBJ2-7; CDR3aa: CSARAALYEQYF